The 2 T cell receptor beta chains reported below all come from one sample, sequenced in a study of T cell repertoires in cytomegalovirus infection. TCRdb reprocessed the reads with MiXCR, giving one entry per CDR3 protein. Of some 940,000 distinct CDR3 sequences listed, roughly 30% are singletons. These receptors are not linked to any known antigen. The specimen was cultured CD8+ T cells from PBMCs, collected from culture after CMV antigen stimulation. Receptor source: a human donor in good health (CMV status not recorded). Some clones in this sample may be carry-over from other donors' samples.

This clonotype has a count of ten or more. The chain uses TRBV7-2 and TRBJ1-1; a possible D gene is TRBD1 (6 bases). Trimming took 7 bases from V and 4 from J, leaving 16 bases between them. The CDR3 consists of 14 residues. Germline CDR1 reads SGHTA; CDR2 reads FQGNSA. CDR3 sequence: CASTLAGAGTEAFF. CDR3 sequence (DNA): TGTGCCAGCACCCTCGCGGGGGCGGGCACTGAAGCTTTCTTT.

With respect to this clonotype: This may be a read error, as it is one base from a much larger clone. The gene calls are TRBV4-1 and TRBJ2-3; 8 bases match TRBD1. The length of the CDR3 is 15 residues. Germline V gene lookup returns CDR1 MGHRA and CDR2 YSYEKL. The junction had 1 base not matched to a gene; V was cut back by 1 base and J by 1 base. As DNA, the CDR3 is TGCGCCAGCAGCCAAGCGACAGGGGGCACAGATACGCAGTATTTT. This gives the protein CASSQATGGTDTQYF.